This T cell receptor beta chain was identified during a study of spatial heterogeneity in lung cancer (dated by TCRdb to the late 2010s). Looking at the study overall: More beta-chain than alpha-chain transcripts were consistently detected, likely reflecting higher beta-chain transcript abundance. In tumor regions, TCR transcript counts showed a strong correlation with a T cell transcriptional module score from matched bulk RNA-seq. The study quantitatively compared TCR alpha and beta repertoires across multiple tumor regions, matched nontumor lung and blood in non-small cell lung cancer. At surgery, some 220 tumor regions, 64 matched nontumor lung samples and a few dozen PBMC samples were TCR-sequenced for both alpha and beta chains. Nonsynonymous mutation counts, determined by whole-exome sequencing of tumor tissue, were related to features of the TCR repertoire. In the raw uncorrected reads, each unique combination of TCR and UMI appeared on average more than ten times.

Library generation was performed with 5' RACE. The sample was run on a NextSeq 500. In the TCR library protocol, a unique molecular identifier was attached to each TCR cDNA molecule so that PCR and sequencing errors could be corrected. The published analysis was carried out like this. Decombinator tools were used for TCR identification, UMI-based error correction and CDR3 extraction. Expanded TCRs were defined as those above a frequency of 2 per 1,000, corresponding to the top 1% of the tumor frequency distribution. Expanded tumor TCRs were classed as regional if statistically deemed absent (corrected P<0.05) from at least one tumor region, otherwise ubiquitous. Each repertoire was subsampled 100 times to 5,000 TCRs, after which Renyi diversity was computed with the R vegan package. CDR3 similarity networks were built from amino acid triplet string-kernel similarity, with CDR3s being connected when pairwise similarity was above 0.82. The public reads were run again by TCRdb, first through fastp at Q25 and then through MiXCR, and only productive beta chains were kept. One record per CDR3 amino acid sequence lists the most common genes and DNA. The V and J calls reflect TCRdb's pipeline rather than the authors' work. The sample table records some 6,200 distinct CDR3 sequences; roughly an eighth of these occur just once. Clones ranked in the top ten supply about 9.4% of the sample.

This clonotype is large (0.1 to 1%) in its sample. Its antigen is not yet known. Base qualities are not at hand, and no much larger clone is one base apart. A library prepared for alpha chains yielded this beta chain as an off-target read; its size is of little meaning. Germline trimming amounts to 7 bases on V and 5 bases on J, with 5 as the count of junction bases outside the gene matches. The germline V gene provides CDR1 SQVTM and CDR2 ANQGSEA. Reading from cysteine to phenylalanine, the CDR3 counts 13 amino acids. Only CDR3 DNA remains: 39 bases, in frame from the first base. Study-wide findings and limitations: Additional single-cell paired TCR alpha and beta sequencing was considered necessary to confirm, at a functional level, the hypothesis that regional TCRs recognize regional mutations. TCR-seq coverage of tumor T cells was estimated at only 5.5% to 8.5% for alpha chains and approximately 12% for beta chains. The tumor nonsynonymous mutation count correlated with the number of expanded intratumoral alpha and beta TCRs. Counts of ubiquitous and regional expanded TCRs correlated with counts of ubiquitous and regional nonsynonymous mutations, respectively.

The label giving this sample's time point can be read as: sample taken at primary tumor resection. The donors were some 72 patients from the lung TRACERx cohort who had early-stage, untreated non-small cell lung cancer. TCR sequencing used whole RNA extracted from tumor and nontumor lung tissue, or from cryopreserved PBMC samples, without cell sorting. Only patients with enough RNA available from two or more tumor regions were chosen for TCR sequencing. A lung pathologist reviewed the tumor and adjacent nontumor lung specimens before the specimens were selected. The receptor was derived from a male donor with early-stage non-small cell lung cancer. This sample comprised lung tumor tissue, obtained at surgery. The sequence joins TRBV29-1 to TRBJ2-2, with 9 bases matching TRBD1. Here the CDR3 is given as CSARTGATGELFF. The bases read TGCAGCGCCCGGACAGGGGCGACCGGGGAGCTGTTTTTT.